The text below deals with one T cell receptor (beta chain). No antigen is known for it. For TCR beta, cDNA was produced by 5'RACE template switching with UMIs. TCRdb reprocessed the 5' RACE reads; each CDR3 protein has one entry and no DNA is given. The sample holds 500,000 or so distinct CDR3 sequences. The sample comes from a study of T cells expressing NK-cell markers. Study-level information: Seropositivity for HCMV was found in most of the eight sequenced donors, with one seronegative.

Regarding the study as a whole: Whether expanded NKG2C+ T cell clones were HCMV-specific remained unclear.

This TCR was recovered from a man between 18 and 29 years old in good health. The sequenced material came from blood T cells: a sorted CD56 or NKG2C T cell subset, CD4+ or CD8+ T cells, or bulk PBMC T cells (not recorded which).

The chain's CDR3 is CASGLAGGGADTQYF. The rearrangement links TRBV7-2 to TRBJ2-3; without DNA, the TCRdb call of TRBD1 cannot be checked. The CDR3 has 15 amino acids. Per the germline V gene, CDR1 is SGHTA and CDR2 is FQGNSA.